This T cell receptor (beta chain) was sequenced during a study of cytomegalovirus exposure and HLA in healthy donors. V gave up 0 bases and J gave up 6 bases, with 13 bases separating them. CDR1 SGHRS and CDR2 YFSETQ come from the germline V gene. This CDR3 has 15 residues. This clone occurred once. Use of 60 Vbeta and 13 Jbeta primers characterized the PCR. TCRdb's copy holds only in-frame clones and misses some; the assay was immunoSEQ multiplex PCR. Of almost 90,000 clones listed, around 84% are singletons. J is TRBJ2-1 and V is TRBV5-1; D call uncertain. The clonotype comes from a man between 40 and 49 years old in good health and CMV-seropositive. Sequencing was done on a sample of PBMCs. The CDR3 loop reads CASSLDPSVANEQFF. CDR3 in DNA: TGCGCCAGCAGCTTGGATCCCAGCGTCGCCAATGAGCAGTTCTTC.